This T cell receptor beta chain was sequenced for a study of blood T cell repertoires in COVID-19 (dated by TCRdb to 2018 to 2020). Context from the whole study: Samples from collaborators originated in the United States, Italy and Spain and spanned both the acute and convalescent phases of COVID-19. Sample metadata almost always included a de-identified subject ID, COVID-19 status, age in years and sex. The prospective study material was composed of cDNA or gDNA derived from T cells, B-cell-depleted T cells, or PBMCs. A freely available public database, intended as a resource for researchers studying the immune response to SARS-CoV-2, is where the repertoires were released. The samples were drawn from the first 160 participants of the ongoing ImmuneRACE study and from 950 to 1,500 subjects provided by 6 global collaborators. HLA class I and class II types, where available, came from metadata supplied by the sample provider rather than from assay-based typing. Deeply sampled blood TCRbeta repertoires from subjects exposed to, actively infected with, or recovered from COVID-19 were included in the dataset. Results and caveats for the whole study, not just this receptor: The amount of clinical and demographic metadata varied by source and participant and was provided uncurated.

Collaborating institutions collected whole blood in K2EDTA tubes following their own protocols. Collaborator samples were shipped for TCRbeta analysis as frozen whole blood, isolated PBMCs, or DNA extracted from either sample type. TCRbeta CDR3 regions were amplified from genomic DNA using the immunoSEQ Assay, a bias-controlled multiplex PCR. As for the original processing: The number of nucleated cells in each sample was estimated by amplification of reference gene primers within the assay. To quantify the absolute abundance of each unique TCRbeta CDR3 rearrangement, sequence reads were collapsed and filtered. For each sample, productive Simpson clonality was calculated by taking the square root of Simpson's diversity index across productive rearrangements. The immuneACCESS repertoire file appears here via TCRdb, limited to in-frame rearrangements. These files lack a portion of the clones; in checked studies, under half of the deficit traces to unresolved V genes, and the cause of the others is not known. V and J calls and clone size are given by that table; D and trimming were obtained from the DNA. In all, the sample holds just under 300,000 clones, and roughly 86% of those were seen once. The top ten clonotypes cover 1.3% of the sample.

Comment on this clone: Its recognized antigen is unknown. The record has no base qualities; no much larger clone is one base away.

This TCR derives from a man between 70 and 80 years old with acute or convalescent COVID-19. The sequencing sample was made of peripheral blood.

CDR3 region: CASSLGSPDSGNTIYF. The DNA sequence follows: TGTGCCAGCAGCTTGGGGAGTCCAGACTCTGGAAACACCATATATTTT. Recombination linked TRBV5-4 to TRBJ1-3; the D gene identity is not certain. V sheds 0 bases and J sheds 0 bases, leaving 10 bases between their ends. CDR1 SGHNT and CDR2 YYREEE were looked up in the germline V gene (reference sequence). The CDR3 covers 16 residues, taking in both the cysteine and the phenylalanine. Here the CDR3 DNA is all that survives: 48 bases in frame from base 1.